This TCR beta chain emerged from a study of T cell clonality in common variable immunodeficiency. Study-level results: Repertoire-complication correlations in CVID were limited by patient heterogeneity.

At least ten counts were recorded for this clone. Antigen: not known. The read falls 3 residues short of the CDR3 end, and the missing part is taken from the germline J gene. The CDR3 consists of 17 residues. V was cut by 2 bases and J by 7 bases, with 24 bases left in between. Germline V gene data show CDR1 as DFQATT and CDR2 as SNEGSKA (reference sequence). This table comes from immunoSEQ multiplex PCR, and its TCRdb copy is limited to in-frame clones, with some not included. This repertoire holds about 43,000 clones, and none appear only once. J is TRBJ2-1 and V is TRBV20-1; weak D call: TRBD2 (7 bases). Sequenced material: peripheral blood mononuclear cells. This receptor was identified in a person between 18 and 75 years old in good health. CDR3 bases read: TGCAGTGCTAGAATTAGGGGGGAGCGGGGCCGCGTTAATGAG. This encodes CSARIRGERGRVNE. The full CDR3 protein is CSARIRGERGRVNEQFF.